This entry lists 3 T cell receptor beta chains sequenced from one sample in a study of blood T cell repertoires in COVID-19. The data were produced by immunoSEQ multiplex PCR, yet TCRdb's version contains in-frame clones alone and is incomplete. The repertoire holds approximately 200,000 clones, about 83% seen once, with 18% in the top ten. The material sequenced was peripheral blood. Receptors originate from a person aged 70 to 85 with COVID-19, enrolled during active disease.

The chain uses TRBV5-6 and TRBJ2-7; D is ambiguous. The CDR3 contains 11 residues. The V end lost 4 bases, the J end lost 4 bases, and 6 bases lay between the germline ends. The germline CDR1 and CDR2 sequences are SGHDT and YYEEEE. CDR3 bases: TGTGCCAGCAGCCTCACTTACGAGCAGTACTTC. It yields the protein CASSLTYEQYF.

The V gene is TRBV19, the J gene TRBJ2-3; D ambiguous. The germline gives CDR1 LNHDA, CDR2 SQIVND (reference sequence). The length of the CDR3 is 17 residues. The V end lost 11 bases, the J end lost 3 bases, and 27 bases lay between the germline ends. The chain's CDR3 is CASQPPPDGRRTDTQYF. The CDR3 coding sequence is TGTGCCTCTCAACCACCCCCGGATGGGCGCAGGACAGATACGCAGTATTTT.

This chain uses TRBV9 with TRBJ2-1; 11 bases agree with TRBD2. This CDR3 is built from 14 residues. J gave up 12 bases and V 3 bases, and 8 bases lay outside the gene matches. CDR1 and CDR2 (germline): SGDLS, YYNGEE. CDR3 coding DNA: TGTGCCAGCAGCGAAACTAGCGGGGGAGGTGGGCAGTTCTTC. It is translated as CASSETSGGGGQFF. The full variable domain, rest sourced from reference TRBV9 and TRBJ2-1, is DSGVTQTPKHLITATGQRVTLRCSPRSGDLSVYWYQQSLDQGLQFLIQYYNGEERAKGNILERFSAQQFPDLHSELNLSSLELGDSALYFCASSETSGGGGQFFGPGTRLTVL.